Here is one T cell receptor (beta chain) with its context. Its target is unknown. Each donor's status was that of a healthy bone marrow donor. Despite likely unrecorded immune exposures, the donors were nominally healthy at the time of sampling. The PCR contained 60 Vbeta and 13 Jbeta primers. Assay used: immunoSEQ multiplex PCR; TCRdb lists only in-frame clones, some missing. The sample lists 180,000 or so clones, more than 65% occurring once. There are 15 residues in the CDR3. Germline values: CDR1 SGHRS, CDR2 YFSETQ. The V and J ends lost 4 bases and 0 bases, in that order; junction bases with no gene match: 7. This entry comes from a study of cytomegalovirus exposure and HLA in healthy donors. Findings of the study overall: Sequencing had likely introduced a cluster of highly shared sequence variants as an artifact.

The chain combines TRBV5-1 with TRBJ2-7; 7 bases are a match to TRBD1. The TCR comes from a female donor in good health and CMV-seronegative. Sequenced sample: PBMCs. The CDR3, as DNA: TGCGCCAGCAGCCCTGCGACAGGGAGCTCCTACGAGCAGTACTTC. This sequence encodes CASSPATGSSYEQYF.